The 17 T cell receptor beta chains reported below all come from one sample, sequenced in a study of CD8+ T cells in alopecia areata. The treatment denotes: oral pan-JAK inhibitor, 5-10 mg twice daily. Sequencing used cDNA as its template, made by extracting RNA and reverse transcribing it. Data came from immunoSEQ multiplex PCR; TCRdb stores just in-frame clones and leaves some out. The sample comprises around 270,000 clones, roughly 50% of which are singletons, and 1.8% rests with the top ten. Sequencing used CD4+ T cells sorted from blood, obtained at week 24, from a patient treated with tofacitinib. These receptors originate from a human donor with alopecia areata.

The rearrangement uses TRBV4-1 and TRBJ1-4, with TRBD1 as a possible D gene (5 bases). CDR3 length equals 16 residues. V gave up 1 base and J gave up 7 bases, with 16 bases separating them. The germline CDR1 and CDR2 sequences are MGHRA and YSYEKL. CDR3 DNA sequence: TGCGCCAGCAGCCAAGGGGAGGGCCCCAGGGCTGAAAAACTGTTTTTT. Translating it yields CASSQGEGPRAEKLFF.

This chain joins TRBV7-2 and TRBJ2-1; 9 bases map to TRBD2. The junction had 9 bases not matched to a gene; V was cut back by 5 bases and J by 7 bases. CDR3 length: 15 residues. Germline V lookup: CDR1 SGHTA, CDR2 FQGNSA. CDR3 DNA sequence: TGTGCCAGCAGCCCCGGACTAGCGCTTTCAAATGAGCAGTTCTTC. It translates to CASSPGLALSNEQFF.

The chain carries TRBV29-1 and TRBJ2-7; D may be TRBD2 (7 bases). V was clipped by 1 base and J by 9 bases, with 13 bases between them. The length of the CDR3 is 12 residues. Germline V gene lookup returns CDR1 SQVTM and CDR2 ANQGSEA. DNA of the CDR3: TGCAGCGTTGAAGCCCACAGGGAGGGGCAGTACTTC. Protein product: CSVEAHREGQYF.

The J gene is TRBJ2-2, the V gene TRBV5-6; D may be TRBD2 (5 bases). Germline V gene lookup returns CDR1 SGHDT and CDR2 YYEEEE. The CDR3 extends over 16 amino acids. V was pared by 7 bases and J by 1 base, with 17 bases between. The CDR3 spells CASSPVERRNTGELFF. For the CDR3, the DNA is TGTGCCAGCTCACCCGTGGAGCGGAGGAACACCGGGGAGCTGTTTTTT. The full variable domain, with the rest looked up from reference TRBV5-6 and TRBJ2-2, is DAGVTQSPTHLIKTRGQQVTLRCSPKSGHDTVSWYQQALGQGPQFIFQYYEEEERQRGNFPDRFSGHQFPNYSSELNVNALLLGDSALYLCASSPVERRNTGELFFGEGSRLTVL.

The V call is TRBV27, the J call TRBJ1-6; D may be TRBD1 (5 bases). Germline CDR1 and CDR2: MNHEY and SMNVEV (reference sequence). Trimming took 0 bases from V and 11 from J, leaving 14 bases between them. The CDR3 contains 15 residues. The DNA for the CDR3 is TGTGCCAGCAGTTTATCGAGACAGCCAGAAGCACCCCTCCACTTT. Amino acid sequence: CASSLSRQPEAPLHF.

The J gene is TRBJ1-1, the V gene TRBV19; D may be TRBD1 (5 bases). Trimming took 3 bases from V and 1 from J, leaving 9 bases between them. Germline lookup yields CDR1 LNHDA and CDR2 SQIVND (reference sequence). This CDR3 has 14 amino acids. Here the CDR3 reads CASSMGLRNTEAFF. The CDR3 nucleotides read TGTGCCAGTAGTATGGGACTTCGGAACACTGAAGCTTTCTTT.

The rearrangement links TRBV7-9 to TRBJ1-6; the D is unclear. CDR3 length equals 13 residues. The ends were cut back, 4 bases at V and 6 bases at J, with 7 bases in the middle. Germline CDR1 SEHNR, CDR2 FQNEAQ (reference sequence). The CDR3 nucleotides read TGTGCCAGCAGCTCGTCCGGTAATTCACCCCTCCACTTT. Protein: CASSSSGNSPLHF.

The chain joins TRBV4-2 to TRBJ2-5; TRBD2 matches at 7 bases. The CDR3 has 16 residues. From germline, CDR1 is LGHNA and CDR2 YNFKEQ. The V and J ends lost 1 base and 1 base, in that order; junction bases with no gene match: 6. The DNA for the CDR3 is TGTGCCAGCAGCCAAGTGGAGGTAGCGGGCCAAGAGACCCAGTACTTC. Translated: CASSQVEVAGQETQYF.

The chain is built from TRBV9 and TRBJ2-5; no firm D call. Germline values: CDR1 SGDLS, CDR2 YYNGEE. This CDR3 region has 14 residues. Between the trimmed V and J ends, which lost 2 bases and 5 bases, there was a span of 13 bases. CDR3 region: CASSVAAAPETQYF. The CDR3 DNA reads TGTGCCAGCAGCGTGGCAGCCGCCCCGGAGACCCAGTACTTC. The variable domain in full, with the rest retrieved from reference TRBV9 and TRBJ2-5, is DSGVTQTPKHLITATGQRVTLRCSPRSGDLSVYWYQQSLDQGLQFLIQYYNGEERAKGNILERFSAQQFPDLHSELNLSSLELGDSALYFCASSVAAAPETQYFGPGTRLLVL.

CDR3 nucleotide sequence: TGTGCCATCAGGGGGGACTCCTATAGCACAGATACGCAGTATTTT. Encoded protein: CAIRGDSYSTDTQYF. This chain joins TRBV10-3 and TRBJ2-3, with D tentatively TRBD2 (6 bases). V lost 6 bases to trimming and J lost 0 bases, with 13 bases between them. CDR1 is ENHRY and CDR2 is SYGVKD in the germline V gene. This CDR3 comprises 15 residues.

The rearrangement links TRBV4-1 to TRBJ1-4; possibly TRBD1 for D (5 bases). The CDR3 spans 17 residues. Germline V gene data show CDR1 as MGHRA and CDR2 as YSYEKL. V lost 3 bases to trimming and J lost 0 bases, with 14 bases between them. CDR3: CASSHGTIPSTNEKLFF. In nucleotides, the CDR3 is TGCGCCAGCAGCCATGGGACGATCCCTTCAACTAATGAAAAACTGTTTTTT.

The chain recombines TRBV29-1 with TRBJ2-5; a weak D match, TRBD1 (6 bases). This CDR3 has 13 amino acids. Germline V CDR1 and CDR2: SQVTM, ANQGSEA. V was pared by 8 bases and J by 7 bases, with 20 bases between. In DNA, the CDR3 is TGCAGCTGTAAGAGCCAGGGGAACGGGACCCAGTACTTC. It encodes CSCKSQGNGTQYF.

The sample holds a few counts of this clone. This chain links TRBV7-2 with TRBJ1-2; TRBD1 might be the D (5 bases). V was clipped by 1 base and J by 8 bases, with 14 bases between them. Per germline, CDR1 SGHTA and CDR2 FQGNSA. The CDR3 is made up of 14 amino acids. The CDR3 DNA reads TGTGCCAGCAGCTTAGAAGGGGAGGTGTACGGCTACACCTTC. Protein: CASSLEGEVYGYTF.

V is TRBV6-6 and J is TRBJ1-5; weak D call: TRBD1 (6 bases). CDR1 and CDR2 (germline): MNHNY, SVGAGI (reference sequence). Trimming took off 2 bases at V and 8 bases at J, with 16 bases between the two ends. This CDR3 is 15 amino acids long. CDR3 sequence (DNA): TGTGCCAGCAGTTACAGCAGGGGTCGGGGGGAGCCCCAGCATTTT. It codes for CASSYSRGRGEPQHF.

The rearrangement joins TRBV6-5 to TRBJ1-1; 7 bases are shared with TRBD1. This CDR3 has 15 amino acids. The germline CDR1 and CDR2 sequences are MNHEY and SVGAGI. J gave up 1 base and V 7 bases, and 9 bases lay outside the gene matches. This chain's CDR3 is CASKTRTGGNTEAFF. DNA of the CDR3: TGTGCCAGCAAGACGAGGACAGGCGGGAACACTGAAGCTTTCTTT.

This chain connects TRBV19 to TRBJ1-2; 8 bases map to TRBD1. Trimming cost V 6 bases and J 8 bases; bases outside gene matches: 11. This CDR3 is built from 14 residues. In germline, CDR1 is LNHDA, CDR2 SQIVND (reference sequence). DNA of the CDR3: TGTGCCAGTAGCCCACTGGACAGGGACAACGGCTACACCTTC. This sequence encodes CASSPLDRDNGYTF.

This clone was counted many times. The sample has other DNA sequences that encode this CDR3 too. The chain links TRBV18 to TRBJ2-7, with D possibly being TRBD2 (6 bases). Trimming pared 3 bases from V and 3 bases from J, leaving 9 bases between. The CDR3 spans 13 residues. Looked up from germline, CDR1 is KGHSH and CDR2 is LQKENI. In DNA form, the CDR3 reads TGTGCCAGCTCACCCTCCGGGAGCTACGAGCAGTACTTC. It specifies CASSPSGSYEQYF.